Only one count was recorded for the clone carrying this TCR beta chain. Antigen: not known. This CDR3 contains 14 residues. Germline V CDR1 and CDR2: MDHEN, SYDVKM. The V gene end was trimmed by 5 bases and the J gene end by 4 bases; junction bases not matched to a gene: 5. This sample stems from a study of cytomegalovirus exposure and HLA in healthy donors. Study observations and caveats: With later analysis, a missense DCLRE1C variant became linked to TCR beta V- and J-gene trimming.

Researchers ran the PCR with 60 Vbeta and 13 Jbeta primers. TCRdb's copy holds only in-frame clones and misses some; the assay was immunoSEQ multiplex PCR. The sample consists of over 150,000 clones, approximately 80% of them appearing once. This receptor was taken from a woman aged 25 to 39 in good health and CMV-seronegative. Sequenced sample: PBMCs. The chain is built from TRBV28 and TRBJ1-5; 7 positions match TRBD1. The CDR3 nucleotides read TGTGCCAGCAGTCCCGGGACAGAGAATCAGCCCCAGCATTTT. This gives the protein CASSPGTENQPQHF.